The present T cell receptor beta chain was sequenced within a study of T cell clonality in common variable immunodeficiency. Study outcomes and limitations: Fewer deletions and N-nucleotide insertions were reportedly seen in common variable immunodeficiency TCR beta sequences.

Germline V CDR1 and CDR2: SNHLY, FYNNEI. The CDR3 is 16 residues long. Trimming at V came to 6 bases and at J to 6 bases, leaving 8 bases not matched to a gene. This clone was found many times. Antigen: not known. The read ends 3 residues shy of where the CDR3 ends; the end is completed using the germline J gene. Generated by immunoSEQ multiplex PCR, the TCRdb table keeps only in-frame clones and is missing some. The sample holds 25,000 to 35,000 clones, and no clone turns up only once. V usage is TRBV2 and J usage is TRBJ2-1, with 13 bases matching TRBD2. Input material: peripheral blood mononuclear cells. This receptor was obtained from a human donor with common variable immunodeficiency. This CDR3 reads CASRAGTSGILNEQFF. Incomplete CDR3 DNA: TGTGCCAGCAGGGCGGGGACTAGCGGGATCCTCAATGAG.